This entry features one T cell receptor (beta chain) sequence. The antigen it binds to is not known. Per-base qualities were not stored, and no clone one base away is much larger. At diagnosis, peripheral blood, uninvolved tumor-adjacent lung and tumor were collected and stored as a combination of fresh-frozen and FFPE material. For TCR repertoire profiling, blood samples were analyzed as peripheral blood mononuclear cells. These data belong to a study of T cells in localized non-small cell lung cancer (dated by TCRdb to the early 2020s). With respect to the entire study: T cell repertoires of 236 early-stage NSCLC patients were analyzed, with tumors being compared against uninvolved tumor-adjacent lungs. Of the NSCLC patients, 129 were male and approximately 110 were female, and the mean age was approximately 69 years. All 240 or so NSCLC patients in the cohort were treatment-naive and had localized lung tumors that were resected. The investigation overall reported the following: Since the design was exploratory, TCR variables were selected using unadjusted p-values with no false-discovery rate correction. A median of roughly 60 of the top 100 tumor clones were detected in paired uninvolved adjacent lung, and 28 of these tumor clones were also found among the top 100 clones of the paired uninvolved adjacent lung. Because multi-region tumor sequencing was not done, intratumor heterogeneity could not be ruled out. Uninvolved tumor-adjacent lung showed the highest T cell clonality, higher than tumor, which suggests more focused antigenic responses in the uninvolved tumor-adjacent lung. Higher T cell density in blood was associated with longer overall survival, whereas higher clonality in adjacent lung was associated with shorter survival.

CDR3 length: 16 amino acids, cysteine to phenylalanine. CDR3 DNA is the only sequence kept; it has 48 bases, read in frame from the first base. The germline V gene (reference sequence) gives CDR1 as GTSNPN and CDR2 as SVGIG. After removal of 3 bases from V and 3 bases from J, the junction retains 9 bases not matched to a gene. TCR beta CDR3 regions were sequenced from DNA using the immunoSEQ Assay. Per the source publication's procedure: T cell density was computed as TCR beta template counts normalized to usable DNA estimated by amplifying housekeeping genes. Richness was estimated using the preseqR package, with extrapolation to 400,000 templates for PBMC samples and to 120,000 templates for tissue samples. Clonality was taken to be one minus Pielou's evenness. Differential abundance testing on productive amino-acid clonotypes, with a minimum total count of 5 and an alpha of 0.1, was used to identify tissue-enriched TCRs. The Jaccard Index and the Morisita Overlap Index were used to measure repertoire overlap between compartments. GLIPH clustered TCR beta CDR3s with public tetramer-defined viral CDR3s; viral motifs required at least three viral sequences plus V-gene enrichment. In TCRdb, the immuneACCESS table is reduced to in-frame sequences with V and J assigned. These tables do not hold every clone; where another copy was compared, an unresolved V gene accounts for under half, and the others remain unexplained. The DNA was the basis for D and trimming; V, J and clone size are from that table. The sample profile shows roughly 40,000 clones; approximately 88% of them were found once. Of the sample, 2.7% falls within the top ten clones.

The sequence is built from TRBV30 and TRBJ2-3, with 10 central nucleotides matching TRBD1. The source of this sequence is a woman aged 40 to 75 with stage I lung adenocarcinoma. This sample comprised peripheral blood, obtained before any cancer treatment. The CDR3 region reads CAWSQRQGAGTDTQYF. The DNA sequence is as follows: TGTGCCTGGAGCCAAAGACAGGGGGCCGGGACAGATACGCAGTATTTT.